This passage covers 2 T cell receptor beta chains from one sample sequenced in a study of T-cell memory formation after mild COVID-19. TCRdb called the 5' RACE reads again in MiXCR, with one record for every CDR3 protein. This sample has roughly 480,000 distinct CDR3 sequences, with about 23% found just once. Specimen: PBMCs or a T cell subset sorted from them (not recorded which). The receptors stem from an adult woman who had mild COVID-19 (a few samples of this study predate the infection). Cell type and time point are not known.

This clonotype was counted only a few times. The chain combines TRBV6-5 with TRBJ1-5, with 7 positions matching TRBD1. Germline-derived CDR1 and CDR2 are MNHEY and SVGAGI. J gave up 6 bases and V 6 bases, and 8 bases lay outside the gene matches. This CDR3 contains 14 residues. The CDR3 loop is CASRLTGVGQPQHF. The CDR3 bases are TGTGCCAGCAGACTCACAGGGGTAGGTCAGCCCCAGCATTTT.

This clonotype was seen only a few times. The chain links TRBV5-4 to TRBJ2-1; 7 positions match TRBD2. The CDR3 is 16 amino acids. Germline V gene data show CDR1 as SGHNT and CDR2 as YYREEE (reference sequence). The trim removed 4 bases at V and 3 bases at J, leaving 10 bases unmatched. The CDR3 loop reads CASSLGGRANYNEQFF. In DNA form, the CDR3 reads TGTGCCAGCAGCCTAGGAGGGAGGGCCAACTACAATGAGCAGTTCTTC. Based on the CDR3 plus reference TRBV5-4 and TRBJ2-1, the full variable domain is ETGVTQSPTHLIKTRGQQVTLRCSSQSGHNTVSWYQQALGQGPQFIFQYYREEENGRGNFPPRFSGLQFPNYSSELNVNALELDDSALYLCASSLGGRANYNEQFFGPGTRLTVL.